One sample yielded the 27 T cell receptor beta chains listed below, sequenced in a study of T cells after posttransplantation cyclophosphamide. TCRdb keeps only in-frame clones here, not all; method: immunoSEQ multiplex PCR. The profile covers roughly 24,000 clones, none occurring a single time. Sequencing used PBMCs. These TCRs come from a woman aged 55-69 years in good health, CMV-negative, and a related stem cell transplant donor.

This clone occurred many times. The rearrangement uses TRBV7-2 and TRBJ2-7; perhaps TRBD1 as D (5 bases). Germline values: CDR1 SGHTA, CDR2 FQGNSA. Trimming removed 1 base at V and 3 bases at J, with 10 bases between. The CDR3 is made up of 14 amino acids. The CDR3 nucleotides read TGTGCCAGCAGCTTAGAGGGGCTCAACTACGAGCAGTACTTC. It encodes CASSLEGLNYEQYF.

This clone was counted ten times or more. The V gene is TRBV5-4, the J gene TRBJ2-5, with unresolved D. The CDR3 covers 15 residues. Trimming removed 0 bases from V and 1 base from J, with 10 bases in between. Germline V gene lookup returns CDR1 SGHNT and CDR2 YYREEE (reference sequence). CDR3 DNA: TGTGCCAGCAGCTTGGCAGCGCTGGCCCAAGAGACCCAGTACTTC. Its protein is CASSLAALAQETQYF.

This clone came up many times. The chain links TRBV2 to TRBJ1-5, with 7 bases fitting TRBD1. J lost 5 bases, V lost 9 bases, and 10 bases had no gene match. The CDR3 has 14 amino acids. CDR1 and CDR2 from the germline V gene are SNHLY and FYNNEI. This chain's CDR3 is CARGQTGNDQPQHF. The CDR3 DNA is TGTGCCAGGGGCCAGACAGGGAACGATCAGCCCCAGCATTTT.

Many counts were recorded for this clone. CDR3 coding DNA: TGTGCCAGCAGTGAATACGGGGGAACTAATGCAAACACCATATATTTT. It specifies CASSEYGGTNANTIYF. This chain links TRBV6-1 with TRBJ1-3, with a possible D match to TRBD1 (5 bases). The length of the CDR3 is 16 residues. V was trimmed by 2 bases and J by 6 bases, leaving 17 bases between them. CDR1 and CDR2 from the germline V gene are MNHNS and SASEGT.

In this sample, this clone turned up many times. The rearrangement links TRBV7-6 to TRBJ1-4; D call uncertain. From germline, CDR1 is SGHVS and CDR2 FNYEAQ. CDR3 length: 16 amino acids. V was clipped by 1 base and J by 4 bases, with 13 bases between them. CDR3 sequence reads: CASSLGSGSFNEKLFF. The DNA of the CDR3 is TGTGCCAGCAGCTTAGGTAGCGGGTCTTTTAATGAAAAACTGTTTTTT.

This clone showed up many times. This sequence joins TRBV30 and TRBJ2-3; 8 bases match TRBD2. The CDR3 length is 15 residues. Germline CDR1 GTSNPN, CDR2 SVGIG (reference sequence). J was trimmed by 2 bases and V by 3 bases; bases with no gene match: 7. CDR3 coding DNA: TGTGCCTGGAGCCGCGTAGCGGGGATCACAGATACGCAGTATTTT. Amino acids: CAWSRVAGITDTQYF.

Many counts were recorded for this clone. The chain couples TRBV7-3 to TRBJ2-3; weak D call: TRBD1 (6 bases). The CDR3 totals 15 residues. The germline V and J ends were trimmed by 1 base and 3 bases, with 11 bases remaining between them. Germline-derived CDR1 and CDR2 are SGHTA and FQGTGA. CDR3 sequence: CASSLNGRGTDTQYF. The CDR3 DNA follows: TGTGCCAGCAGCTTAAATGGTAGGGGGACAGATACGCAGTATTTT.

There are a few counts of this clone. This rearrangement joins TRBV28 to TRBJ1-2; 8 bases line up with TRBD1. The CDR3 has 13 residues. Germline V gene data show CDR1 as MDHEN and CDR2 as SYDVKM. The V gene end was trimmed by 5 bases and the J gene end by 4 bases; junction bases not matched to a gene: 3. The CDR3 is CASSPGTGYGYTF. The CDR3 bases are TGTGCCAGCAGTCCTGGGACAGGCTATGGCTACACCTTC.

This clone was recorded at least ten times. This chain uses TRBV2 with TRBJ1-6; 8 positions agree with TRBD1. V shed 2 bases, J shed 9 bases, and the junction held 15 bases outside the gene matches. From germline, CDR1 is SNHLY and CDR2 FYNNEI. This CDR3 region has 18 residues. The CDR3 DNA follows: TGTGCCAGCAGTGAATCCGGCATCCGGACAGGGTCCATTTCACCCCTCCACTTT. It codes for CASSESGIRTGSISPLHF.

This clone was recorded many times. The genes are TRBV19 and TRBJ1-2, with TRBD1 identical over 10 bases. The V gene's germline CDR1 is LNHDA and CDR2 SQIVND (reference sequence). Trimming at V came to 5 bases and at J to 8 bases, leaving 17 bases not matched to a gene. The CDR3 runs to 17 residues. Here the CDR3 DNA reads TGTGCCAGTAGTGCGGATCCTTTGCGACAGGGGGCGGGAGGCTACACCTTC. Residues: CASSADPLRQGAGGYTF.

This clone was seen ten or more times. The rearrangement joins TRBV5-8 to TRBJ2-1; possible D gene TRBD2, 5 bases. V was pared by 4 bases and J by 7 bases, with 18 bases between. Germline-derived CDR1 and CDR2 are SGHTS and YDEGEE. The CDR3 sequence is 15 residues long. The CDR3 protein is CASSRGVAGKNEQFF. CDR3 in DNA: TGTGCCAGCAGCCGGGGAGTGGCGGGTAAAAATGAGCAGTTCTTC.

This clone was seen repeatedly, ten times or more. This CDR3 reads CASSLWGQGRGGYTF. Written as DNA, the CDR3 is TGTGCCAGCAGCTTGTGGGGACAGGGGAGGGGTGGCTACACCTTC. The rearrangement uses TRBV5-5 and TRBJ1-2, with 10 bases identical to TRBD1. Germline values: CDR1 SGHKS, CDR2 YYEKEE (reference sequence). This CDR3 contains 15 residues. Trimming took 1 base from V and 7 from J; bases not matched to a gene: 7.

This clone was observed many times. Written as DNA, the CDR3 is TGTGCCAGCTCACCAACACAGGGGCCTAATCAGCCCCAGCATTTT. It specifies CASSPTQGPNQPQHF. The genes are TRBV18 and TRBJ1-5; TRBD1 aligns across 7 bases. Germline V gene data show CDR1 as KGHSH and CDR2 as LQKENI. There are 15 residues in the CDR3. The ends lost 2 bases at V and 4 bases at J; junction bases unmatched: 5.

This clone appeared many times. V gene TRBV6-6 combines with J gene TRBJ1-6; possible D gene TRBD1, 6 bases. This CDR3 has 16 residues. Germline V gene lookup returns CDR1 MNHNY and CDR2 SVGAGI (reference sequence). The V end was cut by 4 bases, the J end by 6 bases, with 16 bases between. CDR3 loop: CASSSRTVIFNSPLHF. CDR3 coding DNA: TGTGCCAGCAGTTCCCGGACAGTTATCTTTAATTCACCCCTCCACTTT.

This clone appeared a few times. The V and J genes are TRBV18 and TRBJ2-3; TRBD1 matches 10 bases. CDR3 length: 15 residues. The germline V gene encodes CDR1 KGHSH and CDR2 LQKENI. The junction had 5 bases not matched to a gene; V was cut back by 6 bases and J by 2 bases. CDR3 residues: CASSRDRGTTDTQYF. Here the CDR3 DNA reads TGTGCCAGCTCCCGGGACAGGGGTACCACAGATACGCAGTATTTT.

This clone appeared many times. This chain uses TRBV5-1 with TRBJ2-1; 7 nucleotides line up with TRBD2. The V gene's germline CDR1 is SGHRS and CDR2 YFSETQ. The V segment lost 2 bases and the J segment 6 bases; nucleotides outside the gene matches: 5. The CDR3 runs 14 residues. CDR3 DNA: TGCGCCAGCAGCTTAGGGGACTACTCCAATGAGCAGTTCTTC. Amino acid sequence: CASSLGDYSNEQFF. Using reference TRBV5-1 and TRBJ2-1 for the parts outside the CDR3, the full variable domain is KAGVTQTPRYLIKTRGQQVTLSCSPISGHRSVSWYQQTPGQGLQFLFEYFSETQRNKGNFPGRFSGRQFSNSRSEMNVSTLELGDSALYLCASSLGDYSNEQFFGPGTRLTVL.

In its sample, this clone was seen many times. This chain links TRBV28 with TRBJ2-5; tentative D call: TRBD2 (5 bases). The V gene's germline CDR1 is MDHEN and CDR2 SYDVKM. The CDR3 is 12 amino acids. The V gene lost 6 bases and the J gene lost 3 bases, with 8 bases spanning the gap. The CDR3 DNA follows: TGTGCCAGCAGCCAGGAGGAAGAGACCCAGTACTTC. Protein product: CASSQEEETQYF.

This clone was counted only a few times. The J gene is TRBJ2-1, the V gene TRBV11-3; D remains unclear. The CDR3 loop spans 11 amino acids. CDR1 is SGHNT and CDR2 is YENEEA in the germline V gene. V was cut by 5 bases and J by 6 bases, with 5 bases left in between. CDR3: CASSPGNEQFF. In DNA form, the CDR3 reads TGTGCCAGCAGCCCGGGCAATGAGCAGTTCTTC.

A few counts support this clone. This chain connects TRBV12-5 to TRBJ2-1, with TRBD1 matching 9 bases. Trimming took 6 bases from V and 8 from J; bases not matched to a gene: 11. Per the germline V gene, CDR1 is LGHNT and CDR2 is FRNRAP. The CDR3 extends over 15 amino acids. The DNA of the CDR3 is TGTGCTAGTGGCCCAACAGGGGGCGGTACGGATGAGCAGTTCTTC. Protein sequence: CASGPTGGGTDEQFF.

Many counts were recorded for this clone. This chain connects TRBV5-4 to TRBJ2-3; D gene uncertain. Germline V lookup: CDR1 SGHNT, CDR2 YYREEE (reference sequence). This CDR3 spans 11 amino acids. Trimming removed 1 base at V and 9 bases at J, with 6 bases between. The CDR3 DNA reads as TGTGCCAGCAGCTTGTTGGGCACGCAGTATTTT. Its translation: CASSLLGTQYF.

The chain uses TRBV19 and TRBJ2-3, with D perhaps matching TRBD2 (5 bases). The ends were cut back, 7 bases at V and 4 bases at J, with 12 bases in the middle. The CDR3 spans 13 residues. The germline CDR1 and CDR2 sequences are LNHDA and SQIVND (reference sequence). Here the CDR3 reads CASKVGSADTQYF. CDR3 nucleotide sequence: TGTGCCAGTAAAGTGGGGAGCGCAGATACGCAGTATTTT.

This clone was counted ten times or more. V usage is TRBV30 and J usage is TRBJ2-1; TRBD2 agrees at 11 bases. CDR1 is GTSNPN and CDR2 is SVGIG in the germline V gene (reference sequence). Losses at the gene ends were 2 bases for V and 10 bases for J; bases not matched to a gene: 7. This CDR3 spans 14 amino acids. This chain's CDR3 is CAWSTSGSLREQFF. DNA for the CDR3: TGTGCCTGGAGTACTAGCGGGAGCCTGAGGGAGCAGTTCTTC.

This clone showed up many times. This sequence joins TRBV30 and TRBJ2-2; TRBD1 aligns across 8 bases. The CDR3 totals 13 residues. Trimming cost V 4 bases and J 7 bases; bases outside gene matches: 5. Germline V gene lookup returns CDR1 GTSNPN and CDR2 SVGIG (reference sequence). The CDR3 DNA reads TGTGCCTGGACAGGGGGCGCGGTCGGGGAGCTGTTTTTT. This translates into CAWTGGAVGELFF.

In its sample, this clone was seen many times. The rearrangement links TRBV7-6 to TRBJ2-3, with TRBD2 matching 9 bases. The ends lost 10 bases at V and 0 bases at J; junction bases unmatched: 5. CDR3 length: 14 amino acids. CDR1 SGHVS and CDR2 FNYEAQ come from the germline V gene. The CDR3 spells CATRSGGSTDTQYF. The CDR3 DNA sequence: TGTGCCACCAGAAGCGGGGGGAGCACAGATACGCAGTATTTT.

This clone showed up many times. The V call is TRBV7-2, the J call TRBJ2-7; 8 bases agree with TRBD1. Germline assignment: CDR1 SGHTA and CDR2 FQGNSA. J lost 2 bases, V lost 5 bases, and 8 bases had no gene match. The CDR3 sequence is 15 residues long. The chain's CDR3 is CASSNDRDRTYEQYF. DNA of the CDR3: TGTGCCAGCAGCAACGACCGGGACAGGACCTACGAGCAGTACTTC. Supplemented by reference TRBV7-2 and TRBJ2-7, the full variable domain reads GAGVSQSPSNKVTEKGKDVELRCDPISGHTALYWYRQSLGQGLEFLIYFQGNSAPDKSGLPSDRFSAERTGGSVSTLTIQRTQQEDSAVYLCASSNDRDRTYEQYFGPGTRLTVT.

The sample holds many counts of this clone. The rearrangement uses TRBV5-4 and TRBJ1-6; D is undetermined. This CDR3 is built from 12 residues. Looked up from germline, CDR1 is SGHNT and CDR2 is YYREEE (reference sequence). V shed 1 base and J shed 7 bases, with 3 bases lying between them. The CDR3 region has the DNA TGTGCCAGCAGCTTGCCGAATTCACCCCTCCACTTT. Protein sequence: CASSLPNSPLHF.

This clone was detected ten times or more. This rearrangement joins TRBV5-5 to TRBJ2-7; D is perhaps TRBD1 (5 bases). Between the trimmed V and J ends, which lost 0 bases and 7 bases, there was a span of 11 bases. Germline V gives CDR1 SGHKS, CDR2 YYEKEE (reference sequence). The CDR3 length is 13 residues. CDR3 in DNA: TGTGCCAGCAGCTTGGGGGGCCACCTTGAGCAGTACTTC. Its protein product is CASSLGGHLEQYF. The whole variable domain, filled in from reference TRBV5-5 and TRBJ2-7, reads DAGVTQSPTHLIKTRGQQVTLRCSPISGHKSVSWYQQVLGQGPQFIFQYYEKEERGRGNFPDRFSARQFPNYSSELNVNALLLGDSALYLCASSLGGHLEQYFGPGTRLTVT.